This is a list of T cell receptor beta chains from one sample in a study of T cells after yellow fever vaccination. TCRdb re-derived calls from the 5' RACE reads in MiXCR, one entry per CDR3 protein. Seen here are roughly 96,000 distinct CDR3 sequences, roughly 9% observed once, and the top ten hold 16%. Sequenced material: CD8+ T cells not binding an NS4B(214-222) dextramer, sorted from PBMCs, taken around 14 days after the first yellow fever vaccination. The origin of the receptors is a man between 18 and 35 years old who received the YFV17D yellow fever vaccine. CDR3s include the opening cysteine and the closing phenylalanine or tryptophan. The D gene is left open where the match is weak. Clone size is stated in some rows and not others, as once, few, many or a class when expanded.

V gene	D gene	clone size	J gene	CDR3 protein	CDR3 DNA
TRBV5-6	NA	NA	TRBJ2-2	CASSLDGGWELFF	TGTGCCAGCAGCTTGGACGGGGGCTGGGAGCTGTTTTTT
TRBV15	NA	NA	TRBJ2-2	CATSPPKGRYTGELFF	TGTGCCACCAGCCCCCCAAAGGGCCGCTACACCGGGGAGCTGTTTTTT
TRBV27	TRBD2	few	TRBJ2-3	CASSPLLAGGGTDTQYF	TGTGCCAGCAGTCCTCTACTAGCGGGGGGGGGCACAGATACGCAGTATTTT
TRBV11-3	NA	few	TRBJ2-2	CASSLGGGTGELFF	TGTGCCAGCAGCTTAGGGGGCGGCACCGGGGAGCTGTTTTTT
TRBV10-3	TRBD2	NA	TRBJ2-3	CAIEPYSGSVDTQYF	TGTGCCATCGAACCCTATAGCGGGTCCGTTGATACGCAGTATTTT
TRBV4-1	NA	NA	TRBJ1-1	CASSQESPNTEAFF	TGCGCCAGCAGCCAAGAGAGCCCTAACACTGAAGCTTTCTTT
TRBV29-1	NA	many	TRBJ1-2	CSVRSRGHGYTF	TGCAGCGTTCGGTCCCGGGGGCACGGCTACACCTTC
TRBV5-1	NA	many	TRBJ2-3	CASSLEGQSADTQYF	TGCGCCAGCAGCTTGGAGGGGCAAAGCGCAGATACGCAGTATTTT
TRBV5-1	NA	NA	TRBJ1-2	CASSFVPLGADYGYTF	TGCGCCAGCAGCTTTGTGCCCCTTGGGGCGGACTATGGCTACACCTTC
TRBV4-3	TRBD1	few	TRBJ1-2	CASSPDPDRGLYGYTF	TGCGCCAGCAGCCCCGACCCGGACAGGGGGCTATATGGCTACACCTTC
TRBV29-1	NA	many	TRBJ2-7	CSVARQGRTYEQYF	TGCAGCGTTGCCAGGCAGGGCCGGACCTACGAGCAGTACTTC
TRBV4-1	TRBD1	few	TRBJ2-1	CASSQERTGGLDEQFF	TGCGCCAGCAGCCAAGAGAGAACAGGGGGCTTGGATGAGCAGTTCTTC
TRBV5-1	TRBD1	NA	TRBJ1-1	CASSGTGANTEAFF	TGCGCCAGCTCCGGGACAGGGGCAAACACTGAAGCTTTCTTT
TRBV28	TRBD2	few	TRBJ2-3	CASSRLAGSTDTQYF	TGTGCCAGCAGTCGACTAGCGGGGAGCACAGATACGCAGTATTTT
TRBV19	NA	few	TRBJ1-5	CASSIGYNQPQHF	TGTGCCAGTAGTATAGGGTACAATCAGCCCCAGCATTTT
TRBV20-1	TRBD2	NA	TRBJ2-1	CSARDSGGTGNEQFF	TGCAGTGCTAGAGATTCGGGGGGGACCGGAAATGAGCAGTTCTTC
TRBV10-2	NA	NA	TRBJ2-1	CASGGPGNEQFF	TGCGCCAGCGGGGGGCCCGGTAATGAGCAGTTCTTC
TRBV6-1	TRBD1	few	TRBJ1-5	CASSEAEGTGGQPQHF	TGTGCCAGCAGTGAAGCGGAGGGGACAGGGGGACAGCCCCAGCATTTT
TRBV6-1	TRBD2	NA	TRBJ2-3	CASRLSARAGGPDTQYF	TGTGCCAGCAGGCTATCCGCTCGAGCGGGGGGGCCAGATACGCAGTATTTT
TRBV7-8	TRBD1	few	TRBJ2-7	CASSLSRQGADYEQYF	TGTGCCAGCAGCTTATCACGTCAGGGGGCGGATTACGAGCAGTACTTC
TRBV7-9	NA	NA	TRBJ2-1	CASSLVDPRDEQFF	TGTGCCAGCAGCTTAGTTGACCCCCGTGATGAGCAGTTCTTC
TRBV7-9	NA	NA	TRBJ2-2	CASSSGGGWNTGELFF	TGTGCCAGCAGCAGCGGCGGAGGATGGAACACCGGGGAGCTGTTTTTT
TRBV10-3	TRBD1	NA	TRBJ2-1	CATATGGNEQFF	TGTGCCACCGCAACAGGGGGCAATGAGCAGTTCTTC
TRBV6-1	NA	few	TRBJ2-5	CASSRPGQETQYF	TGTGCCAGCAGCCGACCCGGACAAGAGACCCAGTACTTC
TRBV4-1	NA	NA	TRBJ2-4	CASSQDDRAKNIQYF	TGCGCCAGCAGCCAAGACGACAGAGCCAAAAACATTCAGTACTTC
TRBV5-1	NA	NA	TRBJ2-5	CASSLGTNQETQYF	TGCGCCAGCAGCTTGGGGACTAACCAAGAGACCCAGTACTTC
TRBV6-2/TRBV6-3	NA	few	TRBJ2-2	CASSYREWELFF	TGTGCCAGCAGTTATAGGGAATGGGAGCTGTTTTTT
TRBV12-3/TRBV12-4	NA	many	TRBJ2-2	CASSETGNTGELFF	TGTGCCAGCAGCGAGACAGGGAACACCGGGGAGCTGTTTTTT
TRBV5-1	NA	many	TRBJ2-5	CASSFPGAETQYF	TGCGCCAGCAGCTTTCCGGGGGCGGAGACCCAGTACTTC
TRBV10-3	NA	many	TRBJ2-1	CAILDPAGYNEQFF	TGTGCCATCCTGGATCCCGCTGGTTACAATGAGCAGTTCTTC
TRBV7-3	TRBD2	few	TRBJ2-3	CASSLYGGGSTDTQYF	TGTGCCAGCAGCTTATATGGCGGGGGGAGCACAGATACGCAGTATTTT
TRBV12-3/TRBV12-4	NA	NA	TRBJ1-5	CASSFAGKQDQPQRF	TGTGCCAGCAGTTTCGCGGGGAAGCAAGATCAGCCCCAGCGTTTT
TRBV28	TRBD1	many	TRBJ2-2	CASSLLGQTGELFF	TGTGCCAGCAGTTTGCTGGGACAGACCGGGGAGCTGTTTTTT
TRBV20-1	NA	NA	TRBJ1-3	CSARPLGGGNTIYF	TGCAGTGCTAGGCCCCTAGGGGGAGGAAACACCATATATTTT
TRBV6-2/TRBV6-3	NA	many	TRBJ2-7	CASSYLTIYEQYF	TGTGCCAGCAGTTATTTGACAATCTACGAGCAGTACTTC
TRBV7-3	NA	few	TRBJ2-3	CASSWDPPDTQYF	TGTGCCAGCAGCTGGGACCCGCCAGATACGCAGTATTTT
TRBV4-3	TRBD2	few	TRBJ2-5	CASSQDGASGEQETQYF	TGCGCCAGCAGCCAAGATGGTGCTAGCGGGGAACAAGAGACCCAGTACTTC
TRBV15	NA	few	TRBJ1-5	CATSSPRAGRNQPQHF	TGTGCCACCAGCAGTCCCCGGGCAGGTCGTAATCAGCCCCAGCATTTT
TRBV12-5	NA	NA	TRBJ2-7	CASGFPGGAYEQYF	TGTGCTAGTGGTTTCCCGGGGGGCGCCTACGAGCAGTACTTC
TRBV11-2	TRBD2	NA	TRBJ2-3	CASSLTSGVSDTQYF	TGTGCCAGCAGCTTAACTAGCGGGGTATCAGATACGCAGTATTTT
TRBV11-3	TRBD1	NA	TRBJ2-2	CASSQGALGELFF	TGTGCCAGCAGCCAGGGGGCTCTCGGGGAGCTGTTTTTT
TRBV12-3/TRBV12-4	TRBD1	few	TRBJ1-1	CASKTGAEAFF	TGTGCCAGCAAAACAGGGGCCGAAGCTTTCTTT
TRBV5-4	TRBD1	NA	TRBJ2-2	CASSGTATGELFF	TGTGCCAGCAGCGGGACAGCCACCGGGGAGCTGTTTTTT
TRBV4-3	NA	few	TRBJ1-4	CASSRIWTVQSNEKLFF	TGCGCCAGCAGCCGGATCTGGACAGTCCAAAGTAATGAAAAACTGTTTTTT
TRBV12-3/TRBV12-4	TRBD1	NA	TRBJ2-1	CASSLADGTGGNEQFF	TGTGCCAGCAGTTTAGCCGACGGGACAGGCGGGAATGAGCAGTTCTTC
TRBV4-3	TRBD1	NA	TRBJ2-2	CASSQRGQGTGELFF	TGCGCCAGCAGCCAACGGGGACAGGGCACCGGGGAGCTGTTTTTT
TRBV11-2	NA	NA	TRBJ2-2	CASSFGLSGELFF	TGTGCCAGCAGCTTTGGGCTCTCCGGGGAGCTGTTTTTT
TRBV18	NA	NA	TRBJ2-2	CASSPPTEYTGELFF	TGTGCCAGCTCACCTCCGACTGAGTACACCGGGGAGCTGTTTTTT
TRBV5-1	NA	NA	TRBJ2-1	CASRSAQGSSYNEQFF	TGCGCCAGCAGGTCCGCACAGGGTAGCTCCTACAATGAGCAGTTCTTC
TRBV7-8	TRBD2	NA	TRBJ2-7	CASSLGLAGGSSYEQYF	TGTGCCAGCAGCTTGGGCCTAGCGGGGGGTAGCTCCTACGAGCAGTACTTC
TRBV28	TRBD2	many	TRBJ2-2	CASSFRSGTNTGELFF	TGTGCCAGCAGTTTCAGGAGCGGGACGAACACCGGGGAGCTGTTTTTT
TRBV4-1	NA	few	TRBJ1-3	CASSQVLGSGNTIYF	TGCGCCAGCAGCCAAGTATTAGGCTCTGGAAACACCATATATTTT
TRBV19	TRBD1	NA	TRBJ2-1	CASSAGQGVNEQFF	TGTGCCAGTAGTGCCGGACAGGGGGTAAATGAGCAGTTCTTC